A single sample is the source of the 8 T cell receptor beta chains below, sequenced in a study of blood T cell repertoires in COVID-19. The table came from immunoSEQ multiplex PCR; TCRdb's copy has only in-frame clones and leaves some out. The sample yields 200,000 to 250,000 clones, 75% to 85% seen once. The sample was peripheral blood. These TCRs come from a woman aged 40 to 55 who had recovered from COVID-19.

The chain joins TRBV3-1 (or the pseudogene TRBV3-2) to TRBJ2-7; 10 positions agree with TRBD1. Trimming cost V 4 bases and J 5 bases; bases outside gene matches: 8. CDR1 and CDR2 (germline): LGHDT, YNNKEL (reference sequence). This CDR3 is 15 amino acids long. The CDR3, as DNA: TGTGCCAGCAGCCTCCTAGGGACAGGGGTGAACGAGCAGTACTTC. Protein product: CASSLLGTGVNEQYF.

CDR3 sequence: CASSRTSRSSSSYEQYF. CDR3 DNA: TGTGCCAGCAGTCGGACTAGCAGGAGTTCAAGCTCCTACGAGCAGTACTTC. The V gene is TRBV6-6, the J gene TRBJ2-7; the match to TRBD2 covers 8 bases. The CDR3 covers 17 residues. The germline V gene encodes CDR1 MNHNY and CDR2 SVGAGI (reference sequence). J lost 0 bases, V lost 5 bases, and 12 bases had no gene match.

This rearrangement joins TRBV9 to TRBJ2-7; 8 bases agree with TRBD2. Trimming at V came to 3 bases and at J to 0 bases, leaving 5 bases not matched to a gene. The germline CDR1 and CDR2 sequences are SGDLS and YYNGEE. The CDR3 runs to 15 residues. DNA of the CDR3: TGTGCCAGCAGCGCGGGGGGGCCTAGCTCCTACGAGCAGTACTTC. It is translated as CASSAGGPSSYEQYF.

J is TRBJ2-3 and V is TRBV9, with 8 bases fitting TRBD2. The CDR3 totals 17 residues. Germline trimming cut 0 bases from V and 8 bases from J; bases unmatched to any gene: 14. Germline-derived CDR1 and CDR2 are SGDLS and YYNGEE. CDR3 DNA sequence: TGTGCCAGCAGCGTAGCTACCGGGGGGGGAGCACCTATTACGCAGTATTTT. Its translation is CASSVATGGGAPITQYF.

The V and J genes are TRBV6-5 and TRBJ2-1; D is unresolved. The CDR3 is made up of 14 amino acids. Between the trimmed V and J ends, which lost 2 bases and 9 bases, there was a span of 14 bases. CDR1 is MNHEY, CDR2 SVGAGI, per germline. The CDR3 DNA reads as TGTGCCAGCAGTTACGGCGGAACATCGGGTGAGCAGTTCTTC. Protein sequence: CASSYGGTSGEQFF.

The gene calls are TRBV4-3 and TRBJ2-5, with a tentative D call TRBD1 (6 bases). Germline V gene lookup returns CDR1 LGHNA and CDR2 YSLEER. V was pared by 0 bases and J by 4 bases, with 21 bases between. The CDR3 is 18 amino acids. The CDR3, as DNA: TGCGCCAGCAGCCAAGAATCGCCAGGGGTACTAGGGGTAGAGACCCAGTACTTC. Amino acid sequence: CASSQESPGVLGVETQYF.

This chain connects TRBV7-2 to TRBJ1-2; D may be TRBD1 (5 bases). The CDR3 sequence is 15 residues long. The V and J ends lost 1 base and 7 bases respectively, with 16 bases between them. Germline V gene lookup returns CDR1 SGHTA and CDR2 FQGNSA. The CDR3 region is CASSLDQGRMGGYTF. The CDR3 DNA reads TGTGCCAGCAGCTTAGACCAGGGAAGAATGGGTGGCTACACCTTC. Complete variable domain (other parts from reference TRBV7-2 and TRBJ1-2): GAGVSQSPSNKVTEKGKDVELRCDPISGHTALYWYRQSLGQGLEFLIYFQGNSAPDKSGLPSDRFSAERTGGSVSTLTIQRTQQEDSAVYLCASSLDQGRMGGYTFGSGTRLTVV.

This clone was found a few times. The chain has TRBV3-1 (or the pseudogene TRBV3-2) and TRBJ2-3, with no clear D. Germline assignment: CDR1 LGHDT and CDR2 YNNKEL (reference sequence). This CDR3 spans 13 amino acids. V was cut by 1 base and J by 8 bases, with 10 bases left in between. Here the CDR3 DNA reads TGTGCCAGCAGCCAAGTCCCTCCGGGTACGCAGTATTTT. This gives the protein CASSQVPPGTQYF.